Shown below are 30 T cell receptor beta chains from a single sample sequenced in a study of shared clonotypes between healthy human individuals. The data were produced by immunoSEQ multiplex PCR, yet TCRdb's version contains in-frame clones alone and is incomplete. The sample gives around 2,000,000 clones, about 94% of which show up once; more than 0.95% is in the top ten. Terminally differentiated effector memory CD45RA+ cells were left out of the naive CD8 fraction, which was CD45RO-negative and positively selected for CCR7. The material sequenced was naive CD8+ T cells sorted from blood. Source of these receptors: a young man in good health.

The chain is built from TRBV5-1 and TRBJ2-3, with TRBD2 matching over 8 bases. This CDR3 has 15 amino acids. CDR1 and CDR2 from the germline V gene are SGHRS and YFSETQ. After removal of 2 bases from V and 3 bases from J, the junction contained 5 bases not matched to a gene. As DNA, the CDR3 is TGCGCCAGCAGCTTCCGCGGGAGGTTGACAGATACGCAGTATTTT. Protein product: CASSFRGRLTDTQYF.

The chain recombines TRBV7-9 with TRBJ2-4; 8 bases fit TRBD1. Per the germline V gene, CDR1 is SEHNR and CDR2 is FQNEAQ (reference sequence). The CDR3 is 18 residues long. Trimming cost V 4 bases and J 2 bases; bases outside gene matches: 13. The CDR3 bases are TGTGCCAGCAGCTCGAACAAACAGGGGGGCGCGTCCAAAAACATTCAGTACTTC. Translation gives CASSSNKQGGASKNIQYF.

This chain joins TRBV7-6 and TRBJ2-1; 9 nucleotides agree with TRBD2. The V gene's germline CDR1 is SGHVS and CDR2 FNYEAQ. CDR3 length: 15 residues. V was clipped by 5 bases and J by 6 bases; unmatched bases: 8. The DNA for the CDR3 is TGTGCCAGCAGCCCAGGCGCTAGCGGGACCAATGAGCAGTTCTTC. This sequence encodes CASSPGASGTNEQFF.

The chain uses TRBV11-2 and TRBJ2-2; 9 nucleotides align to TRBD2. The germline CDR1 and CDR2 sequences are SGHAT and FQNNGV. J gave up 6 bases and V 5 bases, and 10 bases lay outside the gene matches. This CDR3 has 16 residues. The CDR3 DNA reads as TGTGCCAGCAGCCCCGAGGGACTAGCAGGTGCCGGGGAGCTGTTTTTT. This gives the protein CASSPEGLAGAGELFF. Combining the CDR3 with reference TRBV11-2 and TRBJ2-2 gives the whole variable domain EAGVAQSPRYKIIEKRQSVAFWCNPISGHATLYWYQQILGQGPKLLIQFQNNGVVDDSQLPKDRFSAERLKGVDSTLKIQPAKLEDSAVYLCASSPEGLAGAGELFFGEGSRLTVL.

The chain couples TRBV6-5 to TRBJ1-1; D might be TRBD1 (5 bases). Germline CDR1 MNHEY, CDR2 SVGAGI. V lost 7 bases and J lost 3, with 15 bases in between. The CDR3 consists of 14 residues. CDR3 DNA sequence: TGTGCCAGCACTCTCGCCCTAGGGGACACTGAAGCTTTCTTT. Translated: CASTLALGDTEAFF.

The gene calls are TRBV29-1 and TRBJ1-1, with D unclear. The CDR3 extends over 12 amino acids. Trimming removed 3 bases from V and 1 base from J, with 6 bases in between. Germline V gene sequence: CDR1 SQVTM, CDR2 ANQGSEA. CDR3 DNA sequence: TGCAGCGTTGAGGTTTGGAACACTGAAGCTTTCTTT. It encodes CSVEVWNTEAFF.

V usage is TRBV10-1 and J usage is TRBJ2-3, with 8 bases matching TRBD1. Germline assignment: CDR1 WNHNN and CDR2 SYGVQD (reference sequence). The CDR3 is 16 residues long. V lost 0 bases and J lost 2; bases outside the gene matches: 4. CDR3 bases: TGCGCCAGCAGTGAGTCTGGACAGGGACACACAGATACGCAGTATTTT. Its translation is CASSESGQGHTDTQYF.

The V gene is TRBV27, the J gene TRBJ1-2; 8 nucleotides align to TRBD1. The V segment lost 5 bases and the J segment 3 bases; nucleotides outside the gene matches: 11. Per the germline V gene, CDR1 is MNHEY and CDR2 is SMNVEV (reference sequence). The CDR3 contains 16 residues. The CDR3 DNA reads as TGTGCCAGCAGTCCCTCGACAGGGGAGGTGGACTATGGCTACACCTTC. Translation gives CASSPSTGEVDYGYTF.

This clone was counted a single time. Within the sample, other DNA sequences also encode this same CDR3. The rearrangement joins TRBV10-2 to TRBJ2-7; D is undetermined. V shed 6 bases and J shed 5 bases, with 8 bases lying between them. Germline lookup yields CDR1 WSHSY and CDR2 SAAADI. The CDR3 is 11 amino acids. The CDR3 DNA reads as TGCGCCAGCAGCTTATCTGACGAGCAGTACTTC. This translates into CASSLSDEQYF.

Details on this clone: The same CDR3 is also encoded by other DNA sequences in this sample. The chain couples TRBV11-2 to TRBJ2-7; D unclear. Per the germline V gene, CDR1 is SGHAT and CDR2 is FQNNGV. With 2 bases removed from V and 1 base from J, the gap between germline ends came to 3 bases. This CDR3 comprises 12 residues. In DNA form, the CDR3 reads TGTGCCAGCAGCTTAAGATCCTACGAGCAGTACTTC. It yields the protein CASSLRSYEQYF.

This chain uses TRBV5-6 with TRBJ2-5; 11 nucleotides match TRBD2. Germline CDR1 is SGHDT and CDR2 is YYEEEE. V was clipped by 4 bases and J by 3 bases; unmatched bases: 2. The CDR3 length is 14 residues. CDR3 in DNA: TGTGCCAGCAGCCCGGGACTAGCGGAAGAGACCCAGTACTTC. Its translation is CASSPGLAEETQYF.

The sample holds one count of this clone. V is TRBV27 and J is TRBJ2-7, with D possibly matching TRBD1 (6 bases). The germline gives CDR1 MNHEY, CDR2 SMNVEV (reference sequence). There are 15 residues in the CDR3. V lost 2 bases, J lost 1 base, and 12 bases lay in between. CDR3 loop: CASSLLAGDSYEQYF. CDR3 coding DNA: TGTGCCAGCAGTTTACTGGCAGGGGATTCCTACGAGCAGTACTTC.

The rearrangement joins TRBV6-7 to TRBJ2-7; 7 bases align to TRBD1. TRBV6-7 qualifies as an ORF whose function is uncertain. The CDR3 runs to 20 residues. The V gene end was trimmed by 0 bases and the J gene end by 0 bases; junction bases not matched to a gene: 17. The CDR3: CASSYSLVYMTGKDSYEQYF. CDR3 in DNA: TGTGCCAGCAGTTACTCCCTCGTATACATGACAGGGAAAGACTCCTACGAGCAGTACTTC.

This chain links TRBV27 with TRBJ2-7; TRBD1 aligns across 10 bases. CDR1 and CDR2 (germline): MNHEY, SMNVEV (reference sequence). The ends lost 5 bases at V and 0 bases at J; junction bases unmatched: 10. This CDR3 region has 17 residues. The CDR3 spells CASSPPFGTGASYEQYF. CDR3 DNA: TGTGCCAGCAGTCCCCCATTTGGGACAGGGGCCTCCTACGAGCAGTACTTC.

This clone was observed a single time. The V call is TRBV29-1, the J call TRBJ2-3; TRBD1 matches at 8 bases. The junction had 8 bases not matched to a gene; V was cut back by 7 bases and J by 5 bases. Germline loops: CDR1 SQVTM, CDR2 ANQGSEA. The CDR3 is 13 amino acids. The CDR3, as DNA: TGCAGCGGCCTTCCAGGGGGCGGAGATACGCAGTATTTT. Residues: CSGLPGGGDTQYF.

The rearrangement joins TRBV7-9 to TRBJ2-1; 8 bases align to TRBD2. The CDR3 contains 16 residues. V shed 3 bases, J shed 1 base, and the junction held 5 bases outside the gene matches. Per germline, CDR1 SEHNR and CDR2 FQNEAQ (reference sequence). CDR3 DNA sequence: TGTGCCAGCAGCTTCACGGGACTAGGTTCCTACAATGAGCAGTTCTTC. Its protein product is CASSFTGLGSYNEQFF.

The chain carries TRBV19 and TRBJ2-7, with 7 bases matching TRBD1. Germline V lookup: CDR1 LNHDA, CDR2 SQIVND (reference sequence). V shed 6 bases and J 3 bases; nucleotides not matched to a gene: 8. This CDR3 contains 14 residues. CDR3 residues: CASRVRDSYYEQYF. In DNA form, the CDR3 reads TGTGCCAGTAGGGTTCGGGACAGCTACTACGAGCAGTACTTC.

This chain links TRBV5-4 with TRBJ1-4; perhaps TRBD1 as D (6 bases). V was cut by 3 bases and J by 4 bases, with 16 bases left in between. The V gene's germline CDR1 is SGHNT and CDR2 YYREEE (reference sequence). CDR3 size: 16 residues. CDR3 loop: CASSSRGAFDNEKLFF. As DNA, the CDR3 is TGTGCCAGCAGCTCCCGGGGGGCCTTTGATAATGAAAAACTGTTTTTT.

Points on this clone: A much larger clone sits a single nucleotide away, making a read error possible. This same CDR3 is encoded by further DNA sequences in the sample. CDR3 protein: CASSSSYEQYF. In DNA form, the CDR3 reads TGTGCCAGCAGCTCCTCGTACGAGCAGTACTTC. The chain carries TRBV5-6 and TRBJ2-7; no clear D. The CDR3 covers 11 residues. Trimming removed 3 bases at V and 4 bases at J, with 5 bases between. Germline assignment: CDR1 SGHDT and CDR2 YYEEEE.

The chain recombines TRBV6-1 with TRBJ2-7; weak D call: TRBD2 (5 bases). CDR1 is MNHNS and CDR2 is SASEGT in the germline V gene. The ends were cut back, 7 bases at V and 3 bases at J, with 16 bases in the middle. This CDR3 is built from 14 residues. This CDR3 is CASTPIAGSYEQYF. DNA for the CDR3: TGTGCCAGCACCCCAATCGCGGGTAGCTACGAGCAGTACTTC.

The V and J genes are TRBV30 and TRBJ2-7; weak D call: TRBD1 (6 bases). The CDR3 is made up of 15 amino acids. The ends were cut back, 0 bases at V and 2 bases at J, with 14 bases in the middle. Germline CDR1 reads GTSNPN; CDR2 reads SVGIG (reference sequence). The DNA for the CDR3 is TGTGCCTGGAGTGTTCTTGGGGGCCTAACCTACGAGCAGTACTTC. As protein: CAWSVLGGLTYEQYF.

The chain uses TRBV11-3 and TRBJ2-1; the D is unclear. The ends were cut back, 2 bases at V and 6 bases at J, with 11 bases in the middle. The CDR3 extends over 14 amino acids. CDR1 and CDR2 from the germline V gene are SGHNT and YENEEA. CDR3 region: CASSLSGLTNEQFF. The CDR3 DNA follows: TGTGCCAGCAGCTTATCGGGTCTGACCAATGAGCAGTTCTTC. Based on the CDR3 plus reference TRBV11-3 and TRBJ2-1, the full variable domain is EAGVVQSPRYKIIEKKQPVAFWCNPISGHNTLYWYLQNLGQGPELLIRYENEEAVDDSQLPKDRFSAERLKGVDSTLKIQPAELGDSAVYLCASSLSGLTNEQFFGPGTRLTVL.

The chain is built from TRBV27 and TRBJ2-7, with 8 nucleotides matching TRBD2. The CDR3 extends over 15 amino acids. Germline V gene lookup returns CDR1 MNHEY and CDR2 SMNVEV (reference sequence). The junction had 7 bases not matched to a gene; V was cut back by 3 bases and J by 3 bases. The CDR3 loop reads CASSFGFSGIYEQYF. For the CDR3, the DNA is TGTGCCAGCAGTTTCGGTTTTAGCGGGATCTACGAGCAGTACTTC.

The chain links TRBV27 to TRBJ1-5, with 9 bases fitting TRBD1. Germline CDR1 MNHEY, CDR2 SMNVEV (reference sequence). This CDR3 spans 13 amino acids. The V gene end was trimmed by 6 bases and the J gene end by 10 bases; junction bases not matched to a gene: 7. The CDR3 protein is CASRGQGQGPQHF. The CDR3 region has the DNA TGTGCCAGCAGGGGACAGGGCCAGGGACCCCAGCATTTT.

This chain uses TRBV7-8 with TRBJ2-5; the match to TRBD2 covers 15 bases. Per germline, CDR1 SGHVS and CDR2 FQNEAQ. The V and J ends lost 3 bases and 5 bases, in that order; junction bases with no gene match: 10. CDR3 size: 18 residues. CDR3 coding DNA: TGTGCCAGCAGCTTGGGACTAGCGGGGGGCGACCATCTCGAGACCCAGTACTTC. It specifies CASSLGLAGGDHLETQYF.

The chain is built from TRBV7-9 and TRBJ2-7, with D possibly being TRBD2 (5 bases). The CDR3 loop spans 14 amino acids. Per germline, CDR1 SEHNR and CDR2 FQNEAQ (reference sequence). The V end lost 4 bases, the J end lost 5 bases, and 15 bases lay between the germline ends. The CDR3 nucleotides are TGTGCCAGCAGCTCCAAAGAGGGTATGCACGAGCAGTACTTC. Its translation: CASSSKEGMHEQYF.

The genes are TRBV2 and TRBJ1-2; D is possibly TRBD1 (6 bases). Germline-derived CDR1 and CDR2 are SNHLY and FYNNEI. The V gene lost 7 bases and the J gene lost 5 bases, with 14 bases spanning the gap. The CDR3 is 13 amino acids. CDR3 sequence (DNA): TGTGCCAGCAAATTCCAGGGGATATATGGCTACACCTTC. Protein sequence: CASKFQGIYGYTF. Combining the CDR3 with reference TRBV2 and TRBJ1-2 gives the whole variable domain EPEVTQTPSHQVTQMGQEVILRCVPISNHLYFYWYRQILGQKVEFLVSFYNNEISEKSEIFDDQFSVERPDGSNFTLKIRSTKLEDSAMYFCASKFQGIYGYTFGSGTRLTVV.

On this clone: Other DNA sequences in the same sample also yield this CDR3. The CDR3 reads CASSYGGTYEQYF. The CDR3 bases are TGTGCCAGCAGCTACGGAGGGACTTACGAGCAGTACTTC. This sequence joins TRBV7-9 and TRBJ2-7, with D possibly matching TRBD2 (6 bases). This CDR3 comprises 13 residues. Trimming removed 4 bases at V and 4 bases at J, with 11 bases between. Germline V gives CDR1 SEHNR, CDR2 FQNEAQ (reference sequence).

This sequence joins TRBV9 and TRBJ2-7; D may be TRBD1 (5 bases). CDR1 is SGDLS and CDR2 is YYNGEE in the germline V gene. V lost 4 bases to trimming and J lost 4 bases, with 15 bases between them. This CDR3 spans 14 amino acids. CDR3 DNA: TGTGCCAGCAGCCCCTCTATTCAGGGATACGAGCAGTACTTC. It yields the protein CASSPSIQGYEQYF.

The chain links TRBV6-6 to TRBJ2-3; 9 nucleotides align to TRBD2. The CDR3 contains 16 residues. The V gene end was trimmed by 5 bases and the J gene end by 1 base; junction bases not matched to a gene: 7. Germline V gene lookup returns CDR1 MNHNY and CDR2 SVGAGI (reference sequence). The CDR3: CASSQLASGGTDTQYF. The CDR3 DNA follows: TGTGCCAGCAGTCAACTGGCTAGCGGGGGCACAGATACGCAGTATTTT.